Listed below are T cell receptor beta chains from one sample, sequenced in a study of cytomegalovirus exposure and HLA in healthy donors. TCRdb keeps only in-frame clones here, not all; method: immunoSEQ multiplex PCR. The table records 150,000 to 250,000 clones, 70% to 85% of them present only once. The sample taken for sequencing was PBMCs. The origin of the receptors is a woman aged 25 to 39 in good health and CMV-seropositive. Both conserved end residues are part of each CDR3. D genes are given only for firm matches. Size is omitted from some rows. Given values are once, few, many or a class for expanded clones.

NA	NA	TRBJ2-3	TRBV7-9	12	TGTGCCAGCAGCTTACTCACAGATACGCAGTATTTT	CASSLLTDTQYF
NA	TRBD1	TRBJ1-2	TRBV4-3	16	TGCGCCAGCAGCCTTGCGACAGGGATCCTCGAGTACGGCTACACCTTC	CASSLATGILEYGYTF
NA	TRBD1	TRBJ1-4	TRBV7-2	14	TGTGCCAGCAGCCGCGACAGGGTAGGGGAAAAACTGTTTTTT	CASSRDRVGEKLFF
NA	NA	TRBJ1-2	TRBV6-1	18	TGTGCCAGCAGTGAAACGGCCGGGACACATCTTAGTAACTATGGCTACACCTTC	CASSETAGTHLSNYGYTF
NA	NA	TRBJ2-1	TRBV5-1	16	TGCGCCAGCAGCTTGGCCATACAGGCCCTAAGGAATGAGCAGTTCTTC	CASSLAIQALRNEQFF
NA	TRBD1	TRBJ1-2	TRBV27	14	TGTGCCAGCGCCGCCAGGGGGTCTTGGGAAGGCTACACCTTC	CASAARGSWEGYTF
once	TRBD2	TRBJ2-7	TRBV27	15	TGTGCCAGCAGTCCGTTAGCGGGAGGCTCCTACGAGCAGTACTTC	CASSPLAGGSYEQYF
few	NA	TRBJ2-1	TRBV6-6	15	TGTGCCAGCAGTTACCCCCGTAGCTCCTACAATGAGCAGTTCTTC	CASSYPRSSYNEQFF
once	NA	TRBJ1-2	TRBV10-3	13	TGTGCCGTCGGGAGGGAAGCTAACTATGGCTACACCTTC	CAVGREANYGYTF
NA	TRBD1	TRBJ1-2	TRBV6-6	16	TGTGCCAGCAGTTCCCAGTACCGGGACAGGGAGTATGGCTACACCTTC	CASSSQYRDREYGYTF
few	TRBD1	TRBJ1-2	TRBV4-2	16	TGTGCCAGCAGCCAGAACAGGGGACAGGGAGTCTATGGCTACACCTTC	CASSQNRGQGVYGYTF
NA	NA	TRBJ1-4	TRBV27	13	TGTGCCAGCAGTTTCTCCCTCAATGAAAAACTGTTTTTT	CASSFSLNEKLFF
NA	NA	TRBJ1-1	TRBV27	14	TGTGCCAGCAGTTCCCATCAGGGTGGCACTGAAGCTTTCTTT	CASSSHQGGTEAFF
NA	TRBD1	TRBJ1-1	TRBV6-5	13	TGTGCCAGCCAGCCGGGACAGTGGACTGAAGCTTTCTTT	CASQPGQWTEAFF
few	TRBD1	TRBJ2-7	TRBV29-1	13	TGCAGCGTCCGATTGGACAGGGATTACGAGCAGTACTTC	CSVRLDRDYEQYF
NA	NA	TRBJ1-1	TRBV6-6	14	TGTGCCAGCAGTCCCTACAGGGTTTCCACTGAAGCTTTCTTT	CASSPYRVSTEAFF
NA	NA	TRBJ2-3	TRBV10-1	15	TGCGCCAGCAGTGAACAGAGGGCTAGCACAGATACGCAGTATTTT	CASSEQRASTDTQYF
once	TRBD2	TRBJ2-7	TRBV7-2	16	TGTGCCAGCAGCGGGCTCGCTAGCGGGGGGACCTACGAGCAGTACTTC	CASSGLASGGTYEQYF
NA	TRBD1	TRBJ2-7	TRBV7-2	17	TGTGCCAGCAGCAGAGAGCTCCGGGACAGGGGGATGTACGAGCAGTACTTC	CASSRELRDRGMYEQYF
NA	NA	TRBJ2-1	TRBV15	11	TGTGCCACCAGCAGCGTGAGTGAGCAGTTCTTC	CATSSVSEQFF
NA	TRBD1	TRBJ2-5	TRBV11-3	16	TGTGCCAGCAGCCTCATTGACCACAGGGGCAGGGAGACCCAGTACTTC	CASSLIDHRGRETQYF
NA	TRBD1	TRBJ2-7	TRBV7-9	14	TGTGCCAGCAGCTCGCGGGACAGGGTAGACGAGCAGTACTTC	CASSSRDRVDEQYF
NA	TRBD1	TRBJ1-1	TRBV27	17	TGTGCCAGCAGCCACGGACAGGGTCAACCCTGGAACACTGAAGCTTTCTTT	CASSHGQGQPWNTEAFF
once	NA	TRBJ1-4	TRBV6-5	15	TGTGCCAGCAGCCTCTCAGGAGGGCAGGTAGAAAAACTGTTTTTT	CASSLSGGQVEKLFF
NA	NA	TRBJ1-2	TRBV6-5	12	TGTGCCAGCAGGGGGCAGAATGGTGGCTACACCTTC	CASRGQNGGYTF
few	TRBD1	TRBJ1-4	TRBV7-2	15	TGTGCCAGCAGCTCCCGAACAGGGGGGAATGAAAAACTGTTTTTT	CASSSRTGGNEKLFF
NA	NA	TRBJ1-5	TRBV28	13	TGTGCCAGCAGTCTGCTAACGAATCAGCCCCAGCATTTT	CASSLLTNQPQHF
NA	NA	TRBJ1-2	TRBV4-3	13	TGCGCCAGCAGCCCGGGGACTAACTATGGCTACACCTTC	CASSPGTNYGYTF
NA	TRBD1	TRBJ2-5	TRBV5-6	15	TGTGCCAGCAGCATCCCGACAGGGGGCGTCGAGACCCAGTACTTC	CASSIPTGGVETQYF
NA	NA	TRBJ2-7	TRBV30	14	TGTGCCTGGAGTGTACGGGAGAGACCCTACGAGCAGTACTTC	CAWSVRERPYEQYF
NA	TRBD1	TRBJ1-1	TRBV5-1	14	TGCGCCAGCAGCTTGGGGACAGGGGACACTGAAGCTTTCTTT	CASSLGTGDTEAFF
NA	TRBD2	TRBJ2-1	TRBV10-3	18	TGTGCCATCAGTGATTTACTAGCGGGAGTGGGGTCCTACAATGAGCAGTTCTTC	CAISDLLAGVGSYNEQFF
NA	TRBD1	TRBJ2-1	TRBV6-6	16	TGTGCCAGCAGTTACCCTGGACAGGGGGCTTCGGCTGAGCAGTTCTTC	CASSYPGQGASAEQFF
NA	NA	TRBJ1-5	TRBV2	16	TGTGCCAGCAGTGAATGGGCAGGGGCTAGCAATCAGCCCCAGCATTTT	CASSEWAGASNQPQHF
NA	TRBD1	TRBJ1-2	TRBV9	14	TGTGCCAGCAGCCCGGACAGGGGCAACTATGGCTACACCTTC	CASSPDRGNYGYTF
NA	NA	TRBJ1-1	TRBV29-1	13	TGCAGTTGCCTAGGACAGTTGAACACTGAAGCTTTCTTT	CSCLGQLNTEAFF
NA	NA	TRBJ1-1	TRBV28	14	TGTGCCAGCAGACAGGGCAGGGCGGACACTGAAGCTTTCTTT	CASRQGRADTEAFF
few	NA	TRBJ1-4	TRBV20-1	11	TGCAGTGCGGGAGAGTATGAAAAACTGTTTTTT	CSAGEYEKLFF
NA	NA	TRBJ2-7	TRBV19	13	TGTGCCAGTAGTATATCACTCCGCTACGAGCAGTACTTC	CASSISLRYEQYF
few	TRBD1	TRBJ2-7	TRBV19	14	TGTGCCAGTAGTTATCCTGGGACAGGTACAAAGCAGTACTTC	CASSYPGTGTKQYF
NA	TRBD2	TRBJ2-1	TRBV6-5	16	TGTGCCAGCAGTTACCGCATAGCGGGAGTGGGGAATGAGCAGTTCTTC	CASSYRIAGVGNEQFF
NA	NA	TRBJ2-2	TRBV4-2	16	TGTGCCAGCAGCGCCAATTGGGCCGCGAACACCGGGGAGCTGTTTTTT	CASSANWAANTGELFF
NA	NA	TRBJ2-7	TRBV6-1	13	TGTGCCAGCAGCACGGGGTTCTCCTACGAGCAGTACTTC	CASSTGFSYEQYF
NA	TRBD1	TRBJ2-7	TRBV9	17	TGTGCCAGCAGCGTATCCCGGGACAGGGGAAATCCCTACGAGCAGTACTTC	CASSVSRDRGNPYEQYF
NA	NA	TRBJ2-5	TRBV2	11	TGTGCCAGCAGTTCAGATTGGACCCAGTACTTC	CASSSDWTQYF
NA	TRBD1	TRBJ2-3	TRBV5-6	15	TGTGCCAGCAGCTTAGGGGGCGAAGGGACAGATACGCAGTATTTT	CASSLGGEGTDTQYF
NA	TRBD1	TRBJ2-7	TRBV29-1	13	TGCAGCGTGAGTGGGACAGGGGACTACGAGCAGTACTTC	CSVSGTGDYEQYF
NA	NA	TRBJ1-1	TRBV11-2	14	TGTGCCAGCAGCTTAGGGGGCAAGAACACTGAAGCTTTCTTT	CASSLGGKNTEAFF
NA	TRBD1	TRBJ2-1	TRBV7-9	15	TGTTCCAGCAGCTTCACAGGGGGCCCAGCCACTGAGCAGTTCTTC	CSSSFTGGPATEQFF
NA	NA	TRBJ1-2	TRBV10-2	14	TGCGCCAGCAGATTTCAGTCTTCCAACTATGGCTACACCTTC	CASRFQSSNYGYTF
NA	NA	TRBJ1-4	TRBV30	15	TGTGCCTGGAGAACGACCCGGGGAATAGGGGAAAAACTGTTTTTT	CAWRTTRGIGEKLFF
NA	NA	TRBJ2-3	TRBV27	15	TGTGCCAGCAGTGTCATCGACAGACCCACAGATACGCAGTATTTT	CASSVIDRPTDTQYF
few	TRBD1	TRBJ1-6	TRBV4-1	14	TGCGCCAGCAGCAGACAGGGCTTGAATTCACCCCTCCACTTT	CASSRQGLNSPLHF
NA	NA	TRBJ2-1	TRBV20-1	11	TGCAGTGCCCCCCTATCGGTCTGGCAGTTCTTC	CSAPLSVWQFF
NA	TRBD2	TRBJ2-7	TRBV10-3	13	TGTGCCATTTCCGGGACTAGGAAGGACGAGCAGTACTTC	CAISGTRKDEQYF
NA	TRBD1	TRBJ2-7	TRBV19	14	TGTGCCAGTAGTTCTGGGACAGGGGTCTACGAGCAGTACTTC	CASSSGTGVYEQYF
NA	TRBD2	TRBJ2-3	TRBV5-6	15	TGTGCCAGCAGCTCGCCAGCGGGGGCCACAGATACGCAGTATTTT	CASSSPAGATDTQYF